This entry describes one T cell receptor beta chain. Its antigen is as yet unknown. The source of the sample is a study of a mutant IDH1 vaccine in newly diagnosed glioma. The repertoire was sequenced with immunoSEQ multiplex PCR; TCRdb's copy has only in-frame clones and lacks some. The table lists tens of thousands of clones, roughly 84% of them singletons, with 5.4% in the top ten. Whole-study results and caveats: Of all patients, around 94% showed vaccine-induced immune responses. Changes in the top peripheral T cell clonotypes seemingly had no bearing on pseudoprogression.

Time point in this sample: baseline, week 1 (first vaccination visit). Specified treatment: pre-vaccination baseline after standard-of-care therapy. The CDR3 sequence is 16 residues long. V was cut by 7 bases and J by 4 bases, with 22 bases left in between. In germline, CDR1 is SEHNR, CDR2 FQNEAQ (reference sequence). This sequence joins TRBV7-9 and TRBJ2-5; the D call may be TRBD1 or TRBD2 (5 bases each). Sample: PBMCs, taken from a glioma patient treated with radiotherapy, temozolomide or both. This clonotype was sampled from a middle-aged man with glioma. The CDR3 loop reads CASTDLGVQAGETQYF. CDR3 bases: TGTGCCAGCACCGACCTTGGTGTACAGGCGGGAGAGACCCAGTACTTC.